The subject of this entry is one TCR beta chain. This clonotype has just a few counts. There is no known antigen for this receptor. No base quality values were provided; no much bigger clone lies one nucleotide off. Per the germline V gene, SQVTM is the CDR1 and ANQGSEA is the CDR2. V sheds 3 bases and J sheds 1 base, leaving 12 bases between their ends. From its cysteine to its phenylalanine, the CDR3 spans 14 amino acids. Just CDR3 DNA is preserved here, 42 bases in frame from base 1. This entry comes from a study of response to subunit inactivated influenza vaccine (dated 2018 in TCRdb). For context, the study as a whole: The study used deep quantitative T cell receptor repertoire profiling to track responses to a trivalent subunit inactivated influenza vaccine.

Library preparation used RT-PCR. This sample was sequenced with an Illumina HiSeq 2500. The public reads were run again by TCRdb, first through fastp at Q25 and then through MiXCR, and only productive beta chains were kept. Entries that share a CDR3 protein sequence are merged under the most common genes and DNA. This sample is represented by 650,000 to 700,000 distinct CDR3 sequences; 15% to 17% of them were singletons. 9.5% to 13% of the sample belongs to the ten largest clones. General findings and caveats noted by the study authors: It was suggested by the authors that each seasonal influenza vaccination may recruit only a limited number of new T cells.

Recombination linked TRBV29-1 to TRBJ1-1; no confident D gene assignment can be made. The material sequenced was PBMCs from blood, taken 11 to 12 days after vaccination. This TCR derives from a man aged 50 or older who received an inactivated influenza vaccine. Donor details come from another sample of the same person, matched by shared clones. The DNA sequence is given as TGCAGCGTTGAGGCGGGGAGACCGAACACTGAAGCTTTCTTT. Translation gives CSVEAGRPNTEAFF.